One sample yielded the 21 T cell receptor beta chains listed below, sequenced in a study of blood T cell repertoires in COVID-19 (dated by TCRdb to about 2020). The library was made by the immunoSEQ multiplex PCR assay. Entries here come from immuneACCESS through TCRdb and include only in-frame sequences with V and J called. Some clones fail to appear in such tables; in the studies checked, an unresolved V gene covers under half of the shortfall, and the cause of the remainder is unknown. This sample gives roughly 120,000 clones in total; roughly 90% of them show up just once. Of the sample, roughly 4.8% is held by the ten largest clones. Sample: peripheral blood. Every receptor here comes from a man in his sixties with COVID-19, enrolled during active disease.

The chain couples TRBV5-1 to TRBJ1-1, with D perhaps TRBD1 (5 bases). The CDR3 spans 15 residues. Trimming stripped 0 bases from V and 6 bases from J, with 15 bases between. CDR1 SGHRS and CDR2 YFSETQ come from the germline V gene. The DNA for the CDR3 is TGCGCCAGCAGCTTGGAGCAGGGTCCGGTAGCTGAAGCTTTCTTT. Protein sequence: CASSLEQGPVAEAFF.

The chain couples TRBV18 to TRBJ2-1; 8 bases match TRBD1. V shed 2 bases and J 0 bases; nucleotides not matched to a gene: 9. The CDR3 extends over 18 amino acids. Germline CDR1 reads KGHSH; CDR2 reads LQKENI. The CDR3 nucleotides are TGTGCCAGCTCACCATTAGGGGACAGGCCGAGCTCCTACAATGAGCAGTTCTTC. It translates to CASSPLGDRPSSYNEQFF.

J is TRBJ1-3 and V is TRBV6-5; 9 nucleotides align to TRBD1. The CDR3 loop spans 15 amino acids. The V gene's germline CDR1 is MNHEY and CDR2 SVGAGI. The V and J ends lost 6 bases and 4 bases, in that order; junction bases with no gene match: 7. CDR3 in amino acids: CASSWTGERGNTIYF. DNA of the CDR3: TGTGCCAGCAGCTGGACAGGGGAAAGGGGAAACACCATATATTTT.

The V gene is TRBV6-5, the J gene TRBJ1-5, with D possibly matching TRBD1 (6 bases). V lost 4 bases and J lost 5, with 15 bases in between. Looked up from germline, CDR1 is MNHEY and CDR2 is SVGAGI. The CDR3 loop spans 15 amino acids. The CDR3 sequence is CASSSRQGRDQPQHF. CDR3 in DNA: TGTGCCAGCAGTTCAAGGCAGGGGAGGGATCAGCCCCAGCATTTT.

The rearrangement links TRBV29-1 to TRBJ2-2, with 9 bases identical to TRBD1. J gave up 4 bases and V 1 base, and 4 bases lay outside the gene matches. The CDR3 is made up of 15 amino acids. Germline values: CDR1 SQVTM, CDR2 ANQGSEA. The CDR3: CSVEGDRGFTGELFF. The CDR3 nucleotides are TGCAGCGTTGAAGGAGACAGGGGGTTCACCGGGGAGCTGTTTTTT.

J is TRBJ1-2 and V is TRBV18; a possible D gene is TRBD1 (5 bases). V gave up 3 bases and J gave up 4 bases, with 12 bases separating them. This CDR3 is 14 amino acids long. From germline, CDR1 is KGHSH and CDR2 LQKENI. As DNA, the CDR3 is TGTGCCAGCTCACCTGGACAAGCAGCCTATGGCTACACCTTC. It is translated as CASSPGQAAYGYTF.

The J gene is TRBJ1-6, the V gene TRBV4-2; no definite D call. This CDR3 has 13 amino acids. CDR1 and CDR2 from the germline V gene are LGHNA and YNFKEQ. V lost 5 bases and J 7 bases, leaving 9 bases between the germline ends. CDR3 sequence reads: CASSAYRNSPLHF. In DNA, the CDR3 is TGTGCCAGCAGCGCGTACAGAAATTCACCCCTCCACTTT.

The V and J genes are TRBV7-9 and TRBJ1-6; D unclear. Deletions cut 2 bases from V and 10 bases from J, with 12 bases between. CDR1 and CDR2 (germline): SEHNR, FQNEAQ (reference sequence). CDR3 length equals 14 residues. The CDR3 reads CASSLNGVRSPLHF. CDR3 coding DNA: TGTGCCAGCAGCTTAAACGGGGTGCGATCACCCCTCCACTTT.

The chain links TRBV25-1 to TRBJ1-4, with D uncertain. V was clipped by 6 bases and J by 7 bases, with 6 bases between them. The CDR3 covers 11 residues. Germline V lookup: CDR1 MGHDK, CDR2 SYGVNS. The CDR3 loop is CASSRGEKLFF. The CDR3 coding sequence is TGTGCCAGCAGCCGGGGTGAAAAACTGTTTTTT.

J is TRBJ2-3 and V is TRBV11-3; no firm D call. The CDR3 loop spans 13 amino acids. The germline V gene encodes CDR1 SGHNT and CDR2 YENEEA. Trimming left V 4 bases short and J 4 bases short, with 9 bases between. In DNA, the CDR3 is TGTGCCAGCAGCTCGCAAGGAGCAGATACGCAGTATTTT. Encoded protein: CASSSQGADTQYF.

The V call is TRBV9, the J call TRBJ2-5, with 8 bases fitting TRBD2. The CDR3 loop spans 14 amino acids. The ends lost 3 bases at V and 5 bases at J; junction bases unmatched: 6. Germline CDR1 reads SGDLS; CDR2 reads YYNGEE. For the CDR3, the DNA is TGTGCCAGCAGCGCAAGCGGGAGCCAGGAGACCCAGTACTTC. Its translation: CASSASGSQETQYF. Drawing the rest from reference TRBV9 and TRBJ2-5, the complete variable domain is DSGVTQTPKHLITATGQRVTLRCSPRSGDLSVYWYQQSLDQGLQFLIQYYNGEERAKGNILERFSAQQFPDLHSELNLSSLELGDSALYFCASSASGSQETQYFGPGTRLLVL.

The CDR3 loop is CASSYSTPGEAFF. The CDR3 DNA sequence: TGTGCCAGCAGTTACTCGACCCCAGGTGAAGCTTTCTTT. The chain uses TRBV6-2 or TRBV6-3 and TRBJ1-1; no firm D call. Germline-derived CDR1 and CDR2 are MNHEY and SVGEGT. Trimming removed 0 bases at V and 7 bases at J, with 9 bases between. This CDR3 contains 13 residues.

The chain couples TRBV2 to TRBJ2-4; no clear D gene. The V and J ends lost 5 bases and 0 bases respectively, with 11 bases between them. The CDR3 length is 15 residues. Germline CDR1 and CDR2: SNHLY and FYNNEI. Here the CDR3 reads CASSSNYGAKNIQYF. Here the CDR3 DNA reads TGTGCCAGCAGTTCAAACTATGGAGCCAAAAACATTCAGTACTTC.

The V gene is TRBV4-1, the J gene TRBJ2-5; TRBD2 aligns across 8 bases. The CDR3 has 16 amino acids. V was pared by 2 bases and J by 2 bases, with 7 bases of the junction left unmatched. Germline V CDR1 and CDR2: MGHRA, YSYEKL. CDR3 sequence reads: CASSQISGRTQETQYF. The CDR3 region has the DNA TGCGCCAGCAGCCAAATAAGCGGGAGAACGCAAGAGACCCAGTACTTC.

The chain uses TRBV6-2 or TRBV6-3 and TRBJ1-2, with 7 positions matching TRBD1. The CDR3 is made up of 15 amino acids. The V gene's germline CDR1 is MNHEY and CDR2 SVGEGT. Germline trimming cut 5 bases from V and 2 bases from J; bases unmatched to any gene: 8. CDR3 coding DNA: TGTGCCAGCAGTACTACCGGGACAGAGAACTATGGCTACACCTTC. Protein sequence: CASSTTGTENYGYTF.

This clone was detected a few times. An end of the junction differs from the germline gene, which may be a read error. V is TRBV18 and J is TRBJ2-5, with 8 nucleotides matching TRBD1. CDR1 and CDR2 from the germline V gene are KGHSH and LQKENI. This CDR3 is 15 amino acids long. The CDR3 here is CASSPQQGVGETQYF. DNA for the CDR3: TGTGCCAGCTCCCCACAACAGGGGGTCGGGGAGACCCAGTACTTC.

J is TRBJ2-1 and V is TRBV27, with D perhaps TRBD2 (6 bases). The CDR3 runs to 15 residues. V was cut by 4 bases and J by 0 bases, with 10 bases left in between. The germline CDR1 and CDR2 sequences are MNHEY and SMNVEV (reference sequence). The DNA of the CDR3 is TGTGCCAGCAGTTCGGGGAGGTTCTCCTACAATGAGCAGTTCTTC. Translation: CASSSGRFSYNEQFF.

The count of this clone is one. The chain has TRBV12-5 and TRBJ1-3, with TRBD1 as a possible D gene (6 bases). Germline CDR1 is LGHNT and CDR2 is FRNRAP. V lost 1 base to trimming and J lost 0 bases, with 13 bases between them. This CDR3 has 17 residues. DNA for the CDR3: TGTGCTAGTGGTTTGGCCAGGGGAGTAAGCTCTGGAAACACCATATATTTT. Amino acids: CASGLARGVSSGNTIYF.

J is TRBJ2-1 and V is TRBV27; TRBD1 is a possible D gene (6 bases). V was pared by 3 bases and J by 2 bases, with 20 bases between. The CDR3 has 18 residues. Germline CDR1 is MNHEY and CDR2 is SMNVEV (reference sequence). The CDR3 DNA is TGTGCCAGCAGTTTGCGTCTGCGTGGGGGCGAACCCTACAATGAGCAGTTCTTC. This encodes CASSLRLRGGEPYNEQFF.

The chain employs TRBV18 and TRBJ1-2, with unresolved D. CDR1 is KGHSH and CDR2 is LQKENI in the germline V gene. This CDR3 spans 13 amino acids. V lost 8 bases to trimming and J lost 3 bases, with 13 bases between them. CDR3 protein: CASQLTPDYGYTF. CDR3 nucleotide sequence: TGTGCCAGCCAACTCACCCCTGACTATGGCTACACCTTC.

This rearrangement joins TRBV24-1 to TRBJ1-2; 8 nucleotides align to TRBD1. CDR1 is KGHDR, CDR2 SFDVKD, per germline. Trimming removed 2 bases from V and 4 bases from J; junction bases left unmatched: 5. This CDR3 is 15 amino acids long. CDR3 bases: TGTGCCACCAGTGATTCCACAGGGGGAGGCTATGGCTACACCTTC. This encodes CATSDSTGGGYGYTF.